A single T cell receptor (beta chain) is shown here with its context. This clone was seen a handful of times. The target of this receptor is not known. Base qualities are not provided; no much larger clone lies one nucleotide away. The entire amount of isolated RNA was reverse transcribed using the High Capacity cDNA Reverse Transcription Kit, so the sequenced TCRB transcripts were expressed ones. Deep immunoSEQ sequencing was performed on naive, central memory and regulatory T cell samples, with an average of roughly 3.6 million total reads per sample. Sorted cells were lysed in RLT buffer and RNA was extracted with DNase-treated RNeasy Micro or Mini kits, depending on cell number. To prevent cross-contamination, each cell subset was processed individually, whereas patient and healthy donor samples were processed jointly. The immunoSEQ multiplex PCR was used to amplify TCRB sequences from cDNA, yielding 87-bp fragments that span the CDR3 region. Sequencing of the amplicons was done on the Illumina HiSeq platform. In the authors' own workflow: Synthetic template baselines were used to correct PCR bias computationally, reads within Hamming distance 2 were collapsed, and singletons that could not be merged were discarded. By aligning reads against IMGT, V, D and J genes, CDR3 length, and insertions or deletions at six rearrangement sites were assigned. Within each subset, clonotype counts were normalized to the number of sorted cells before true diversity and Gini coefficients were calculated with the tcR R package. The overlap coefficient, calculated on TCRB nucleotide sequences, was used to quantify repertoire sharing. Out-of-frame TCRB sequences from naive cells were analyzed as a proxy for the pre-selection repertoire. TCRdb took this table from immuneACCESS and kept in-frame rearrangements with V and J called. Such tables lack part of the clones; where checked against another copy, unresolved V genes explain under half of the gap, and the rest is unexplained. The V and J calls and clone size were taken over from that table, and D and trimming were inferred from the DNA. The sample table holds around 690,000 clones, of which around 12% were seen once. Of the sample, roughly 0.12% is held by the ten largest clones.

This sample is part of a study of beta chain features in type 1 diabetes (dated by TCRdb to the late 2010s). Study-level background: Mean age, gender distribution, total cell number and subset yield were not different between patients and healthy donors. In the study, recently diagnosed type 1 diabetes patients and matched healthy donors were compared on the TCRB repertoires of their sorted circulating CD4+ T cell subsets. Regulatory and stem cell-like memory subsets were obtained from only 8 patients and roughly 8 healthy donors, while naive and central memory subsets were obtained from all 30 or so donors. A total of about 100 million sorted cells were examined across all samples, and RNA yield correlated strongly with the number of cells per subset.

Each donor gave one peripheral blood draw, roughly 0.12 L on average, collected into heparinised tubes. Naive, central memory, regulatory and stem cell-like memory CD4+ T cells were sorted on a BD FACSAria II using a panel including CD45RO, CCR7, CD25, CD127, CD95 and CD27. All sorted populations exceeded 95% purity. Right away, PBMCs were isolated by Lymphoprep density gradient centrifugation and were stained directly, with no culture step. Samples were stained and sorted in pairs, with one healthy donor and one patient per experiment, so that batch effects were minimized. Looking up the germline V gene yields CDR1 MGHDK and CDR2 SYGVNS. Here V drops 3 bases and J drops 8 bases, and the junction holds 12 bases not matched to any gene. Reading from cysteine to phenylalanine, the CDR3 counts 15 amino acids. The only DNA kept is the CDR3, 45 bases in frame from the first base. Broader findings and caveats from the paper: Fewer insertions and more nucleotide deletions at VDJ recombination sites were observed in patients with type 1 diabetes, implying thymic rearrangement abnormalities. PCR might favor shorter templates, but patient and control samples were amplified and corrected together, so any skew would affect both groups equally. Naive, central memory and regulatory TCRB repertoires appeared more similar among patients than among healthy donors. Because cDNA was sequenced instead of genomic DNA, activated cells with high expression could be over-represented, although the groups did not differ in activation or CD3 levels. A moderate but significant shortening of TCRB CDR3 length was observed in type 1 diabetes patients in all four CD4+ subsets. HLA sub-analyses involved small numbers of individuals, so any influence of HLA type on TCRB rearrangement remained unresolved.

Sequenced: naive CD4+ T cells from blood. In the paper's terms, the cell subset or site label means: true naive CD4+ T cells. This sequence uses TRBV25-1 and TRBJ1-2, and 7 junctional nucleotides match TRBD1. This sequence was found in a man younger than 45 with type 1 diabetes. In nucleotides, the sequence is TGTGCCAGCAGTGATGGGCAGGGGGTACTTAGGGGCTACACCTTC. Translated, this is CASSDGQGVLRGYTF.